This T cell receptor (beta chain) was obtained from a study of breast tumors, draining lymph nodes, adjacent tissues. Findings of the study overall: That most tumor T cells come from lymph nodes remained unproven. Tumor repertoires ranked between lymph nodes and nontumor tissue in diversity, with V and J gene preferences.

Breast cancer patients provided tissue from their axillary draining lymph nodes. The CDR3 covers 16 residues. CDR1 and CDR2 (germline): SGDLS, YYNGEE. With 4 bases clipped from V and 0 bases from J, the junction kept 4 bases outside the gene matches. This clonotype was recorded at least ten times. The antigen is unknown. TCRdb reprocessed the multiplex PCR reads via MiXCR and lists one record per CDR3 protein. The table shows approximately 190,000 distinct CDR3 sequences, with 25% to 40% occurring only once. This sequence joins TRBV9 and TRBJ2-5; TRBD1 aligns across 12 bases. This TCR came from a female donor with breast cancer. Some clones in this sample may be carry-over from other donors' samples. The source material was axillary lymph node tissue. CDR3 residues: CASSPGTGGDQETQYF. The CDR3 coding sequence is TGTGCCAGCAGCCCAGGGACAGGGGGCGACCAAGAGACCCAGTACTTC.